Listed below are T cell receptor beta chains from one sample, sequenced in a study of technical replicates of blood from a handful of donors. TCRdb keeps only in-frame clones here, not all; method: immunoSEQ multiplex PCR. This table holds about 76,000 clones, about 91% found once. Sequenced input: T cells isolated from PBMCs. The source is a human donor in good health. Each CDR3 is given with its conserved first and last residue. The size entry is marked missing in some rows and otherwise reads once, few, many or a size class.

v_call clone_size cdr3_aa
TRBV10-3 few CAISRDRLAEAFF
TRBV5-4 . CASRTDRLYTEAFF
TRBV19 . CATGVQGTEAFF
TRBV11-1 . CASSFSGTSGYEQYF
TRBV5-6 . CASIISGGRTSIGNEQFF
TRBV19 . CASSISRGDSWGYTF
TRBV5-1 . CASSLGGTGVSEQYF
TRBV18 few CASSPQGGSSYEQYF
TRBV19 . CASTSTPYNEQFF
TRBV5-1 . CASSLGSGGQETQYF
TRBV5-1 . CASSSRTAENIQYF
TRBV9 once CASSVDRTGGYNEQFF
TRBV5-1 . CASSLAFSDTEAFF
TRBV7-9 . CASSRLAGGPNEQFF
TRBV6-4 once CASSDSLAGATDTQYF
TRBV6-1 . CASRRGTGETEAFF
TRBV11-3 once CASSLGLAGGLTDTQYF
TRBV11-3 . CASSAWRATNEKLFF
TRBV7-2 . CASSVQGAFGDTQYF
TRBV5-8 . CASSLGVQMNTEAFF